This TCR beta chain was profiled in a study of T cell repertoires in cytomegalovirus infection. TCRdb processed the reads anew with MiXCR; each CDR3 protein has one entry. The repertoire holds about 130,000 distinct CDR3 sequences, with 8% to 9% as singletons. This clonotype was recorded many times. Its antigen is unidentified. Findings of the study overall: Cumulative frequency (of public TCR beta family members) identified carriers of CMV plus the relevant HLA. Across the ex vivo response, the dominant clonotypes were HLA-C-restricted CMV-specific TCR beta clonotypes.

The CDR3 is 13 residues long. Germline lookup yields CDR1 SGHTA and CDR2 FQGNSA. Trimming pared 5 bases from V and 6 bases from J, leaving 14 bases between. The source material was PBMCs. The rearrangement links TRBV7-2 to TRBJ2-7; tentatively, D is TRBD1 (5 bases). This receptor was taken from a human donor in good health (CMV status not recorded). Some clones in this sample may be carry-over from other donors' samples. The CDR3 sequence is CASSPGPDSEQYF. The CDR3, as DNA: TGTGCCAGCAGCCCAGGACCTGACAGCGAGCAGTACTTC.